This entry lists 10 T cell receptor delta chains sequenced from one sample in a study of delta chains in infants with herpesvirus infections. Reverse transcription of PBMC RNA used primers specific for the gamma and delta chains. TCRdb used CATT to re-call clones from the RT-PCR reads. The table lists hundreds of delta-chain clones, around 29% of them singletons, with approximately 41% in the top ten. Sequencing used peripheral blood, obtained at time point 2 of longitudinal follow-up. Receptors were obtained from a human donor who was a Ugandan infant, either HIV-exposed or HIV-unexposed (not recorded which).

Details on this clone: For this DNA, TCRdb reports the protein of a much larger clone, which diverges at residue 7, most likely from a read error; the protein presented here is translated directly from the DNA. This chain uses TRDV2 with TRDJ1; 12 bases align to TRDD3. The germline V gene has CDR1 GEAIGNYY and CDR2 EKD. The V and J ends lost 3 bases and 1 base, in that order; junction bases with no gene match: 8. CDR3 length: 17 amino acids. The CDR3 DNA reads as TGTGCCTGTGACCCCCGTGCTGGGGGATACGCCACCGATAAACTCATCTTT. It yields the protein CACDPRAGGYATDKLIF.

This clone is large in the sample. V gene TRDV1 combines with J gene TRDJ1; TRDD3 matches 12 bases. The CDR3 extends over 23 amino acids. J gave up 0 bases and V 4 bases, and 24 bases lay outside the gene matches. Germline V gene data show CDR1 as TSWWSYY and CDR2 as QGS. CDR3 in DNA: TGTGCTCTTGGGGGACTGGCCTGGCCGCTACAGGGACACTGGGGGATACACACCGATAAACTCATCTTT. Translation: CALGGLAWPLQGHWGIHTDKLIF.

In its sample, this clone ranks as medium-sized. CDR3: CALGEQAWAPSSKGVCLGYTDKLIF. DNA of the CDR3: TGTGCTCTTGGGGAACAAGCGTGGGCCCCTTCGTCCAAGGGCGTCTGTCTGGGGTACACCGATAAACTCATCTTT. The chain uses TRDV1 and TRDJ1; D possibly corresponds to TRDD3 (6 bases). This CDR3 has 25 amino acids. The V end was cut by 1 base, the J end by 0 bases, with 39 bases between. Germline V gives CDR1 TSWWSYY, CDR2 QGS.

Details on this clone: The sample has other DNA sequences that encode this CDR3 too. The V and J genes are TRDV1 and TRDJ1, with 12 bases matching TRDD3. Losses at the gene ends were 0 bases for V and 3 bases for J; bases not matched to a gene: 38. The germline CDR1 and CDR2 sequences are TSWWSYY and QGS. The CDR3 consists of 28 residues. CDR3 sequence: CALGELGGYSPSPTFYWGIPKISDKLIF. The CDR3 DNA follows: TGTGCTCTTGGGGAACTAGGAGGCTACAGTCCCTCCCCGACATTCTACTGGGGGATACCGAAGATTTCCGATAAACTCATCTTT.

By share, this clone counts as hyperexpanded. CDR3 loop: CAFIFPWGIPYKLIF. For the CDR3, the DNA is TGTGCCTTTATATTCCCCTGGGGGATACCCTATAAACTCATCTTT. The chain links TRDV3 to TRDJ1, with 11 positions matching TRDD3. V trimming: 1 base; J trimming: 6 bases; junction bases outside the gene matches: 10. CDR3 length: 15 amino acids. CDR1 TVYSNPD and CDR2 GDNSRS come from the germline V gene (reference sequence).

This clone was counted a single time. The likely explanation is a read error, given a far larger clone one base away. Other DNA sequences in the same sample also yield this CDR3. This chain connects TRDV1 to TRDJ1, with TRDD3 matching over 10 bases. The V gene's germline CDR1 is TSWWSYY and CDR2 QGS. After removal of 0 bases from V and 0 bases from J, the junction contained 22 bases not matched to a gene. The CDR3 covers 23 residues. The CDR3 DNA is TGTGCTCTTGGGGAACTGAGCTTCCTAGGGATACTGGGGGATCTGCCTTACACCGATAAACTCATCTTT. It translates to CALGELSFLGILGDLPYTDKLIF.

This clone was observed a handful of times. This sequence joins TRDV1 and TRDJ1; D may be TRDD3 (5 bases). The CDR3 length is 21 residues. The V end was cut by 1 base, the J end by 2 bases, with 29 bases between. Germline V gene data show CDR1 as TSWWSYY and CDR2 as QGS. Here the CDR3 DNA reads TGTGCTCTTGGGGAACCCCACTCCCTCGGGGAGGGGAGCCGAGTTACCGATAAACTCATCTTT. Its protein product is CALGEPHSLGEGSRVTDKLIF.

This clone rates as hyperexpanded. This sample includes further DNA sequences coding for the same CDR3. The J gene is TRDJ1, the V gene TRDV1; 8 bases match TRDD3. The CDR3 runs 17 residues. V shed 4 bases, J shed 3 bases, and the junction held 13 bases outside the gene matches. In germline, CDR1 is TSWWSYY, CDR2 QGS. CDR3 sequence (DNA): TGTGCTCTTGGGGTTTCCGGGGTGGGGGATTACCCCGATAAACTCATCTTT. It translates to CALGVSGVGDYPDKLIF.

This clone counts as large. The V and J genes are TRDV1 and TRDJ1; D is possibly TRDD3 (5 bases). This CDR3 contains 15 residues. Trimming shortened V by 1 base and J by 10 bases, and 19 bases separated the two germline ends. Per germline, CDR1 TSWWSYY and CDR2 QGS. CDR3: CALGEPGPLGFILIF. The CDR3 DNA reads TGTGCTCTTGGGGAACCTGGGCCGTTGGGATTTATACTCATCTTT.

As regards this clone: Just one base apart from a much larger clone, this may be a read error. The V and J genes are TRDV1 and TRDJ2; 10 bases agree with TRDD3. Germline V gives CDR1 TSWWSYY, CDR2 QGS. This CDR3 has 23 amino acids. Trimming cost V 3 bases and J 0 bases; bases outside gene matches: 22. The CDR3 protein is CALGDRENSYAWGIWALTAQLFF. The CDR3 bases are TGTGCTCTTGGGGACCGGGAGAATTCCTACGCCTGGGGGATATGGGCTTTGACAGCACAACTCTTCTTT.